This passage covers 32 T cell receptor beta chains from one sample sequenced in a study of CD8 T cells in ankylosing spondylitis. A single record per CDR3 protein comes from TCRdb applying MiXCR to the 5' RACE reads. Of a few hundred thousand distinct CDR3 sequences listed, roughly 10% are singletons. The source material was blood, either unsorted or a sorted T cell fraction (not recorded which). Receptor source: a male donor with ankylosing spondylitis or in good health (not recorded which).

This clonotype was seen repeatedly, ten times or more. The chain is built from TRBV20-1 and TRBJ2-1; D is perhaps TRBD2 (7 bases). Per the germline V gene, CDR1 is DFQATT and CDR2 is SNEGSKA (reference sequence). V dropped 6 bases and J dropped 6 bases, with 27 bases sitting between them. This CDR3 has 17 amino acids. The CDR3 sequence is CSAFLGGGGRDFNEQFF. The CDR3 DNA reads TGCAGTGCATTTTTGGGGGGCGGGGGACGGGATTTCAATGAGCAGTTCTTC.

V and J are TRBV6-4 and TRBJ2-4; D unresolved. V was clipped by 1 base and J by 1 base, with 23 bases between them. Looked up from germline, CDR1 is MRHNA and CDR2 is SNTAGT. The CDR3 length is 20 residues. The CDR3 DNA sequence: TGTGCCAGCAGTGACTTTGTGATTACTACCCTTTGTGGGGCCAAAAACATTCAGTACTTC. This gives the protein CASSDFVITTLCGAKNIQYF.

This chain uses TRBV5-1 with TRBJ2-3; tentative D call: TRBD2 (6 bases). The CDR3 runs 18 residues. CDR1 and CDR2 from the germline V gene are SGHRS and YFSETQ. Trimming took 3 bases from V and 5 from J, leaving 25 bases between them. In nucleotides, the CDR3 is TGCGCCAGCAGCTCCAACACGGGGCCCCCAATGGGAGGAGATACGCAGTATTTT. This translates into CASSSNTGPPMGGDTQYF.

This clonotype was detected many times. This sequence joins TRBV5-1 and TRBJ1-2; no clear D. There are 13 residues in the CDR3. Trimming pared 2 bases from V and 6 bases from J, leaving 11 bases between. Per germline, CDR1 SGHRS and CDR2 YFSETQ. CDR3 in DNA: TGCGCCAGCAGCTTAGGAGTTCTGAATGGCTACACCTTC. Translating gives CASSLGVLNGYTF. Combining the CDR3 with reference TRBV5-1 and TRBJ1-2 gives the whole variable domain KAGVTQTPRYLIKTRGQQVTLSCSPISGHRSVSWYQQTPGQGLQFLFEYFSETQRNKGNFPGRFSGRQFSNSRSEMNVSTLELGDSALYLCASSLGVLNGYTFGSGTRLTVV.

This clonotype was counted between two and nine times. A read error is possible here, since a much larger clone lies one base away. The chain links TRBV5-1 to TRBJ1-5; TRBD1 might be the D (5 bases). V was shortened by 3 bases and J by 6 bases, with 10 bases between the two germline ends. There are 13 residues in the CDR3. The germline gives CDR1 SGHRS, CDR2 YFSETQ. In DNA form, the CDR3 reads TGCGCCAGCAGCTGTGGGGGGGGTCAGCCCCAGCATTTT. It yields the protein CASSCGGGQPQHF.

This clonotype occurred a few times. A much larger clone differs by one base, so this may be a read error. J is TRBJ1-2 and V is TRBV12-3 or TRBV12-4, with 8 positions matching TRBD1. CDR3 size: 15 residues. CDR3 residues: CASSPTQGVDYDYTF. CDR3 nucleotide sequence: TGTGCCAGCAGCCCCACACAGGGGGTAGACTATGACTACACCTTC.

To note about this clonotype: A much larger clone sits a single nucleotide away, making a read error possible. The chain has TRBV5-1 and TRBJ2-1; 9 bases line up with TRBD1. Germline V gives CDR1 SGHRS, CDR2 YFSETQ. This CDR3 has 15 amino acids. J lost 7 bases, V lost 4 bases, and 9 bases had no gene match. The CDR3 here is CASSRGTGTGNEQFF. The CDR3 DNA is TGCGCCAGCAGCCGCGGGACAGGGACTGGAAATGAGCAGTTCTTC.

This clonotype was seen repeatedly, ten times or more. CDR3 protein: CASSLNLGNSGNTIYF. CDR3 DNA: TGTGCCAGCAGCTTGAATTTGGGGAACTCTGGAAACACCATATATTTT. J is TRBJ1-3 and V is TRBV5-5; D is uncertain. V lost 1 base and J 0 bases, leaving 11 bases between the germline ends. The CDR3 has 16 amino acids. Germline values: CDR1 SGHKS, CDR2 YYEKEE (reference sequence).

This clonotype was picked up many times. V is TRBV27 and J is TRBJ2-5; D is uncertain. V was trimmed by 2 bases and J by 4 bases, leaving 8 bases between them. The CDR3 runs to 13 residues. Per the germline V gene, CDR1 is MNHEY and CDR2 is SMNVEV (reference sequence). The CDR3: CASSLQWGETQYF. The CDR3 bases are TGTGCCAGCAGTTTACAATGGGGAGAGACCCAGTACTTC.

In this sample, this clonotype turned up many times. The J gene is TRBJ2-1, the V gene TRBV12-3 or TRBV12-4, with 7 bases matching TRBD1. The V and J ends lost 7 bases and 8 bases, in that order; junction bases with no gene match: 11. This CDR3 is 14 amino acids long. The CDR3 DNA sequence: TGTGCCAGCACCCCTATGACAGGGTCCGATGAGCAGTTCTTC. This translates into CASTPMTGSDEQFF.

This clonotype was recorded many times. The chain combines TRBV7-7 with TRBJ2-3; the match to TRBD1 covers 7 bases. CDR1 SSHAT and CDR2 FNYEAQ come from the germline V gene (reference sequence). Trimming removed 4 bases from V and 9 bases from J; junction bases left unmatched: 7. The CDR3 runs to 13 residues. CDR3 coding DNA: TGTGCCAGCAGCTCGGACACAGGGGCGACGCAGTATTTT. Its protein product is CASSSDTGATQYF.

This clonotype came up a few times. The gene calls are TRBV20-1 and TRBJ2-7; 9 nucleotides align to TRBD1. The CDR3 spans 15 residues. V was pared by 0 bases and J by 3 bases, with 6 bases of the junction left unmatched. Germline loops: CDR1 DFQATT, CDR2 SNEGSKA (reference sequence). The DNA of the CDR3 is TGCAGTGCTAGAGATGGCGGACAGGGGTTCTACGAGCAGTACTTC. This codes for CSARDGGQGFYEQYF.

This clonotype was picked up many times. J is TRBJ1-4 and V is TRBV11-2; D call uncertain. The germline V and J ends were trimmed by 7 bases and 3 bases, with 12 bases remaining between them. CDR1 is SGHAT, CDR2 FQNNGV, per germline. CDR3 length: 14 amino acids. CDR3 sequence reads: CASTGSGSNEKLFF. CDR3 in DNA: TGTGCCAGCACCGGTTCAGGATCTAATGAAAAACTGTTTTTT.

V usage is TRBV7-9 and J usage is TRBJ2-1; 12 nucleotides align to TRBD2. After removal of 5 bases from V and 8 bases from J, the junction contained 4 bases not matched to a gene. This CDR3 contains 14 residues. The V gene's germline CDR1 is SEHNR and CDR2 FQNEAQ (reference sequence). CDR3 protein: CASSRTSGDHEQFF. The CDR3 DNA sequence: TGTGCCAGCAGCCGGACTAGCGGGGACCATGAGCAGTTCTTC.

This clonotype was counted between two and nine times. A single base separates this from a much larger clone, so it may be a read error. The rearrangement links TRBV20-1 to TRBJ1-5; 7 bases map to TRBD1. Germline CDR1 is DFQATT and CDR2 is SNEGSKA (reference sequence). This CDR3 spans 15 amino acids. The CDR3 loop reads CCASGDRDPYQPQHF. The CDR3 DNA sequence: TGCTGTGCTAGTGGTGACAGGGACCCTTATCAGCCCCAGCATTTT.

This clonotype was found many times. The DNA for the CDR3 is TGTGCCAGCAGTAGGGAGTTAGTGGCAGATACGCAGTATTTT. It specifies CASSRELVADTQYF. V usage is TRBV6-1 and J usage is TRBJ2-3, with a weak D call TRBD2 (5 bases). This CDR3 contains 14 residues. Trimming shortened V by 5 bases and J by 4 bases, and 13 bases separated the two germline ends. Germline assignment: CDR1 MNHNS and CDR2 SASEGT.

The V and J genes are TRBV4-2 and TRBJ1-2; 8 nucleotides agree with TRBD1. V gave up 2 bases and J gave up 3 bases; unmatched junction bases: 5. The CDR3 consists of 15 residues. Per germline, CDR1 LGHNA and CDR2 YNFKEQ. Here the CDR3 reads CASSQSTGGDYGYTF. Here the CDR3 DNA reads TGTGCCAGCAGCCAATCCACAGGGGGGGACTATGGCTACACCTTC.

This clonotype was seen at least ten times. The chain joins TRBV7-9 to TRBJ2-1; TRBD2 matches at 8 bases. The V and J ends lost 10 bases and 6 bases, in that order; junction bases with no gene match: 8. Germline V gene lookup returns CDR1 SEHNR and CDR2 FQNEAQ (reference sequence). This CDR3 contains 13 residues. CDR3 nucleotide sequence: TGTGCCACAGCGGGAGATGGGGTCAATGAGCAGTTCTTC. Protein sequence: CATAGDGVNEQFF. Full variable domain (outside the CDR3, taken from reference TRBV7-9 and TRBJ2-1): DTGVSQNPRHKITKRGQNVTFRCDPISEHNRLYWYRQTLGQGPEFLTYFQNEAQLEKSRLLSDRFSAERPKGSFSTLEIQRTEQGDSAMYLCATAGDGVNEQFFGPGTRLTVL.

This clonotype showed up just a few times. The V and J genes are TRBV7-2 and TRBJ2-3, with a weak D call TRBD2 (6 bases). The CDR3 has 15 residues. V shed 4 bases and J shed 4 bases, with 15 bases lying between them. Germline V gene lookup returns CDR1 SGHTA and CDR2 FQGNSA. CDR3 protein: CASSSIAGYSDTQYF. DNA for the CDR3: TGTGCCAGCAGCTCCATCGCGGGATATTCAGATACGCAGTATTTT.

This clonotype occurred many times. V is TRBV12-3 or TRBV12-4 and J is TRBJ2-5, with D perhaps being TRBD1 or TRBD2 (6 bases each). CDR3 size: 14 residues. V was cut by 8 bases and J by 2 bases, with 15 bases left in between. DNA of the CDR3: TGTGCCAGCTCCCGGGGGCGTAGTCAAGAGACCCAGTACTTC. Encoded protein: CASSRGRSQETQYF.

This clonotype appeared many times. The chain links TRBV9 to TRBJ2-3; 9 bases line up with TRBD1. Germline assignment: CDR1 SGDLS and CDR2 YYNGEE. V dropped 0 bases and J dropped 6; count of bases not matched to a gene: 5. This CDR3 contains 15 residues. Here the CDR3 reads CASSVAGTGLDTQYF. For the CDR3, the DNA is TGTGCCAGCAGCGTAGCCGGGACAGGGCTGGATACGCAGTATTTT.

This clonotype was recorded at least ten times. The chain couples TRBV6-2 or TRBV6-3 to TRBJ2-2; 7 bases map to TRBD1. CDR3 length: 16 residues. Germline CDR1 reads MNHEY; CDR2 reads SVGEGT. V trimming: 6 bases; J trimming: 3 bases; junction bases outside the gene matches: 10. The CDR3 DNA reads as TGTGCCAGCAGCCAATCCTCGGGACAGCACACCGGGGAGCTGTTTTTT. Translated: CASSQSSGQHTGELFF.

This clonotype came up many times. The junction and the germline gene differ at one end; a read error may be behind it. The J gene is TRBJ2-7, the V gene TRBV3-1, with D unclear. This CDR3 has 14 residues. Germline CDR1 LGHDT, CDR2 YNNKEL (reference sequence). The CDR3 DNA reads as TGTGCCAGCAGCCAGTGGACGGGCTCCCACGAGCAGTACTTC. Its translation: CASSQWTGSHEQYF.

This clonotype was detected ten times or more. This sequence joins TRBV5-1 and TRBJ2-1; the D gene could be TRBD1 or TRBD2 (6 bases each). This CDR3 is 16 amino acids long. With 0 bases removed from V and 5 bases from J, the gap between germline ends came to 15 bases. CDR1 is SGHRS, CDR2 YFSETQ, per germline. CDR3 loop: CASSLGWGRGHNEQFF. The CDR3 coding sequence is TGCGCCAGCAGCTTGGGCTGGGGGCGGGGACACAATGAGCAGTTCTTC.

The gene calls are TRBV20-1 and TRBJ1-2; D gene ambiguous. Germline CDR1 is DFQATT and CDR2 is SNEGSKA (reference sequence). Trimming left V 7 bases short and J 0 bases short, with 12 bases between. This CDR3 contains 13 residues. This chain's CDR3 is CSVLGNTNYGYTF. In DNA, the CDR3 is TGCAGTGTTCTTGGGAATACTAACTATGGCTACACCTTC.

This clonotype was observed many times. This chain uses TRBV20-1 with TRBJ2-1, with D perhaps TRBD1 or TRBD2 (5 bases each). Trimming removed 6 bases at V and 15 bases at J, with 9 bases between. Germline V lookup: CDR1 DFQATT, CDR2 SNEGSKA (reference sequence). CDR3 length: 8 residues. The DNA for the CDR3 is TGCAGTGCCGAGGGGCGGTTCTTC. Translating it yields CSAEGRFF.

The chain combines TRBV5-1 with TRBJ2-7; possible D gene TRBD1, 5 bases. There are 15 residues in the CDR3. V was clipped by 0 bases and J by 6 bases, with 16 bases between them. CDR1 and CDR2 (germline): SGHRS, YFSETQ. This chain's CDR3 is CASSLVSGQVGEQYF. CDR3 DNA sequence: TGCGCCAGCAGCTTGGTTTCAGGGCAAGTTGGCGAGCAGTACTTC.

As regards this clonotype: This sequence may be a read error, since a much larger clone differs from it by one base. The J gene is TRBJ2-1, the V gene TRBV5-1; 9 positions match TRBD1. CDR1 is SGHRS and CDR2 is YFSETQ in the germline V gene. V shed 7 bases and J 11 bases; nucleotides not matched to a gene: 13. This CDR3 is built from 14 residues. The CDR3 DNA sequence: TGCGCCAGCGGCCTGGGACAGGGAGGTTATAAGCAGTTCTTC. It specifies CASGLGQGGYKQFF.

The sample holds many counts of this clonotype. An end of the junction differs from the germline gene, which may be a read error. The chain employs TRBV5-6 and TRBJ2-5; 8 bases are a match to TRBD1. The CDR3 sequence is 13 residues long. Looked up from germline, CDR1 is SGHDT and CDR2 is YYEEEE. CDR3 protein: CASSLGQEETQYF. The CDR3 coding sequence is TGCGCCAGCAGCTTGGGACAGGAAGAGACCCAGTACTTC.

This clonotype has a count of ten or more. The chain combines TRBV20-1 with TRBJ1-2; D not certain. The CDR3 is made up of 13 amino acids. Trimming took 3 bases from V and 8 from J, leaving 16 bases between them. Looked up from germline, CDR1 is DFQATT and CDR2 is SNEGSKA (reference sequence). The CDR3 is CSASIQDPDGYTF. DNA of the CDR3: TGCAGTGCTAGTATCCAGGATCCTGACGGCTACACCTTC.

The chain joins TRBV12-5 to TRBJ2-3; possibly TRBD1 for D (6 bases). The CDR3 length is 16 residues. The germline gives CDR1 LGHNT, CDR2 FRNRAP. V was pared by 3 bases and J by 7 bases, with 20 bases between. The CDR3 DNA is TGTGCTAGTGGTTTTGCCGTGGGGGCCGAATGGCATACGCAGTATTTT. Amino acids: CASGFAVGAEWHTQYF.

This clonotype has at least ten counts. The rearrangement uses TRBV7-6 and TRBJ2-7; 8 nucleotides align to TRBD2. CDR1 is SGHVS and CDR2 is FNYEAQ in the germline V gene. The CDR3 covers 15 residues. V was pared by 4 bases and J by 9 bases, with 14 bases of the junction left unmatched. CDR3: CASSSGGTASRGQYF. Written as DNA, the CDR3 is TGTGCCAGCAGCTCGGGGGGGACTGCCTCTCGTGGGCAGTACTTC.